This T cell receptor beta chain was profiled in a study of shared clonotypes between healthy human individuals. Background on the study: Researchers assigned three CD4 naive, three CD4 memory, two CD8 naive and one CD8 memory plate to each donor.

TCRdb's table, derived via immunoSEQ multiplex PCR, lists solely in-frame clones and lacks some. The repertoire holds 550,000 to 750,000 clones, approximately 90% seen once, with approximately 22% in the top ten. The CDR3 length is 13 residues. Germline V gene data show CDR1 as SGHNT and CDR2 as YENEEA. Deletions cut 1 base from V and 1 base from J, with 4 bases between. Overall study results and limits: Generation of non-shared clonotypes was less probable than generation of clonotypes shared by all four donors. Across several donors, naive CD4 shared about 5%, naive CD8 3.5% to 4%, memory CD4 2.3%, memory CD8 under 0.5%.

About this clone itself: What it binds is unknown. This may stem from a read error, because a much larger clone lies one nucleotide away.

It was CD45RO-negative cells, positively selected for CCR7, that made up naive CD8 cells, with terminally differentiated effector memory CD45RA+ cells excluded. The origin of this receptor is a man aged 30 to 39 in good health. The chain recombines TRBV11-3 with TRBJ1-1; D is unclear. The sequenced sample was naive CD8+ T cells sorted from blood. The CDR3 coding sequence is TGTGCCAGCAGCTTAGGGGGGAACACTGAAGCTTTCTTT. This gives the protein CASSLGGNTEAFF.